Listed below are T cell receptor beta chains from one sample, sequenced in a study of cytomegalovirus exposure and HLA in healthy donors. Profiling relied on immunoSEQ multiplex PCR, and the TCRdb table lists in-frame clones only, not all of them. The sample consists of more than 95,000 clones, 55% to 75% of them appearing once. The sample comprised PBMCs. Every receptor here comes from a man younger than 45 in good health and CMV-seronegative. CDR3s include the opening cysteine and the closing phenylalanine or tryptophan. The order of the fields is CDR3 protein, V gene, J gene.

CDR3: CASSQDLTSGAYNEQFF
V: TRBV4-2
J: TRBJ2-1

CDR3: CASSQGLAGASSYNEQFF
V: TRBV5-1
J: TRBJ2-1

CDR3: CASSSRQGYGYTF
V: TRBV11-2
J: TRBJ1-2

CDR3: CASSLTPLRTGELFF
V: TRBV7-3
J: TRBJ2-2

CDR3: CASSLSPNNEQFF
V: TRBV5-1
J: TRBJ2-1

CDR3: CASSKVYRSGYGYTF
V: TRBV21-1
J: TRBJ1-2

CDR3: CASSAYRGRGYGYTF
V: TRBV19
J: TRBJ1-2

CDR3: CASSSGQGVDTEAFF
V: TRBV6-5
J: TRBJ1-1

CDR3: CASGGTIETQYF
V: TRBV27
J: TRBJ2-5

CDR3: CASSPRTDSYEQYF
V: TRBV7-7
J: NA

CDR3: CASSPTGAGEQYF
V: TRBV7-3
J: TRBJ2-7

CDR3: CASSETGYDETQYF
V: TRBV25-1
J: NA

CDR3: CASSGNRGTDTQYF
V: TRBV2
J: TRBJ2-3

CDR3: CASSPRYDSPTQYF
V: TRBV6-1
J: TRBJ2-7

CDR3: CASSPAGHLNTEAFF
V: TRBV4-1
J: TRBJ1-1

CDR3: CASSSGTTGLNTEAFF
V: TRBV5-4
J: TRBJ1-1

CDR3: CSSSLSLTGWTYEQYF
V: TRBV7-9
J: TRBJ2-7

CDR3: CASRYPGQGDEKLFF
V: TRBV5-1
J: TRBJ1-4

CDR3: CASTTTGDTEAFF
V: TRBV7-9
J: TRBJ1-1

CDR3: CASSQERPRLADTQYF
V: TRBV14
J: TRBJ2-3

CDR3: CASREQGAGTGELFF
V: TRBV6-1
J: TRBJ2-2

CDR3: CASSLRRGLNYGYTF
V: TRBV28
J: TRBJ1-2

CDR3: CATSRDRGGMETQYF
V: TRBV15
J: TRBJ2-5

CDR3: CASSVGTGGSGANVLTF
V: TRBV7-9
J: TRBJ2-6

CDR3: CASSFKTGAYEQYF
V: TRBV6-5
J: TRBJ2-7

CDR3: CAILRKRIPSGNTIYF
V: TRBV5-8
J: TRBJ1-3

CDR3: CASSQDYVEGLAGTGELFF
V: TRBV4-3
J: TRBJ2-2

CDR3: CAWTPGGNTEAFF
V: TRBV30
J: TRBJ1-1

CDR3: CASSGDRVRYGYTF
V: TRBV9
J: TRBJ1-2

CDR3: CASAPRGGRNTGELFF
V: TRBV4-2
J: TRBJ2-2

CDR3: CASSVGLAFRETQYF
V: TRBV9
J: TRBJ2-5

CDR3: CASSLVRGHSYEQYF
V: TRBV11-2
J: NA